Listed below are T cell receptor beta chains from one sample, sequenced in a study of post-analysis software for immune sequencing data. MiXCR, applied by TCRdb to the PCR reads, yields one record per CDR3 protein. The table records about 500,000 distinct CDR3 sequences, roughly 45% of them present only once. Input material: blood. These receptor sequences come from a girl aged 10 to 17 with multiple sclerosis. CDR3s include the opening cysteine and the closing phenylalanine or tryptophan. The order of the fields is CDR3 DNA, CDR3 protein, clone size, V gene, D gene, J gene. The D gene is left open where the match is weak. Only part of the rows carry a size: once, few, many, or a class if the clone is expanded.

CDR3 DNA: TGTGCCAGCTCACCTAACGGGGGGAAGGGGCAGCCCCAGCATTTT
CDR3 protein: CASSPNGGKGQPQHF
clone size: few
V gene: TRBV18
D gene: .
J gene: TRBJ1-5

CDR3 DNA: TGTGCCAGCAGTCGATCTCAGGGTCCAGGGGTCTATGGCTACACCTTC
CDR3 protein: CASSRSQGPGVYGYTF
clone size: .
V gene: TRBV28
D gene: .
J gene: TRBJ1-2

CDR3 DNA: TGTGCCAGCAGCCAAGATTTTGCAGGGAGCTCCTACGAGCAGTACTTC
CDR3 protein: CASSQDFAGSSYEQYF
clone size: .
V gene: TRBV4-2
D gene: .
J gene: TRBJ2-7

CDR3 DNA: TGTGCCAGCAGTTCGGGGGTCAGGGGGACCAATCAGCCCCAGCATTTT
CDR3 protein: CASSSGVRGTNQPQHF
clone size: .
V gene: TRBV28
D gene: TRBD1
J gene: TRBJ1-5

CDR3 DNA: TGTGCCAGCAGCGCCGCCAGCGGGAGTGGGGCCGGGGAGACCCAGTACTTC
CDR3 protein: CASSAASGSGAGETQYF
clone size: few
V gene: TRBV9
D gene: TRBD2
J gene: TRBJ2-5

CDR3 DNA: TGTGCCAGCAGTCCCCGGGGTAGCGGGACTAGCGAGCAGTACTTC
CDR3 protein: CASSPRGSGTSEQYF
clone size: many
V gene: TRBV27
D gene: TRBD2
J gene: TRBJ2-7

CDR3 DNA: TGTGCCAGCAGCGCTTACAGGAACGAGCAGTACTTC
CDR3 protein: CASSAYRNEQYF
clone size: .
V gene: TRBV3-1
D gene: .
J gene: TRBJ2-7

CDR3 DNA: TGCAGTGCTAGAGTGTCCTCAGGGCCCGACTATGGCTACACCTTC
CDR3 protein: CSARVSSGPDYGYTF
clone size: .
V gene: TRBV20-1
D gene: .
J gene: TRBJ1-2

CDR3 DNA: TGTGCCAGTAGTATAGACACAAATGACGAGGCGAAGCAGTTCTTC
CDR3 protein: CASSIDTNDEAKQFF
clone size: .
V gene: TRBV19
D gene: .
J gene: TRBJ2-1

CDR3 DNA: TGCGCCAGCAGCTCGGGACAGGGGGCGTCTGAGACCCAGTACTTC
CDR3 protein: CASSSGQGASETQYF
clone size: few
V gene: TRBV5-1
D gene: TRBD1
J gene: TRBJ2-5

CDR3 DNA: TGTGCCAGCAGCTCCCAGGGTTCAGCGGGAGATGAGCAGTTCTTC
CDR3 protein: CASSSQGSAGDEQFF
clone size: few
V gene: TRBV7-9
D gene: TRBD2
J gene: TRBJ2-1

CDR3 DNA: TGTGCCAGCAGCTTAATCAGTGGGGCAGGAGCAGATACGCAGTATTTT
CDR3 protein: CASSLISGAGADTQYF
clone size: once
V gene: TRBV7-3
D gene: .
J gene: TRBJ2-3

CDR3 DNA: TGCAGTGCTAGAGATGGCAAGAGCAATCAGCCCCAGCATTTT
CDR3 protein: CSARDGKSNQPQHF
clone size: .
V gene: TRBV20-1
D gene: .
J gene: TRBJ1-5

CDR3 DNA: TGCGCCAGCAGTTCCGGGACAGGGAGCACTGAAGCTTTCTTT
CDR3 protein: CASSSGTGSTEAFF
clone size: .
V gene: TRBV5-1
D gene: TRBD1
J gene: TRBJ1-1

CDR3 DNA: TGCGCCAGCAGCTTTGTCGGCAGCAGCACAGATACGCAGTATTTT
CDR3 protein: CASSFVGSSTDTQYF
clone size: .
V gene: TRBV5-1
D gene: .
J gene: TRBJ2-3

CDR3 DNA: TGCAGCGTTGAGGGGCTAGGGGAGCAGTTCTTC
CDR3 protein: CSVEGLGEQFF
clone size: many
V gene: TRBV29-1
D gene: .
J gene: TRBJ2-1

CDR3 DNA: TGTGCCACCAGTGACCCGACTAGCGGGTCCCTCTCCTACAATGAGCAGTTCTTC
CDR3 protein: CATSDPTSGSLSYNEQFF
clone size: once
V gene: TRBV24-1
D gene: TRBD2
J gene: TRBJ2-1

CDR3 DNA: TGCAGTGCTATGGCTGGGCGGGACAGCGACTATGGCTACACCTTC
CDR3 protein: CSAMAGRDSDYGYTF
clone size: .
V gene: TRBV20-1
D gene: TRBD1
J gene: TRBJ1-2

CDR3 DNA: TGTGCCACCAGTCAGGGGGAGAATAGCAATCAGCCCCAGCATTTT
CDR3 protein: CATSQGENSNQPQHF
clone size: .
V gene: TRBV24-1
D gene: TRBD1
J gene: TRBJ1-5

CDR3 DNA: TGTGCCAGCAGTTACTCTTTGGGACAGGGGGTCTTGAACACTGAAGCTTTCTTT
CDR3 protein: CASSYSLGQGVLNTEAFF
clone size: .
V gene: TRBV6-5
D gene: TRBD1
J gene: TRBJ1-1

CDR3 DNA: TGTGCCAGCAGGACAGGGGATTCCTCCTACGAGCAGTACTTC
CDR3 protein: CASRTGDSSYEQYF
clone size: many
V gene: TRBV27
D gene: TRBD1
J gene: TRBJ2-7

CDR3 DNA: TGCGCCAGCAGCTGGGAGGGTCAAACAGATACGCAGTATTTT
CDR3 protein: CASSWEGQTDTQYF
clone size: few
V gene: TRBV5-1
D gene: TRBD2
J gene: TRBJ2-3

CDR3 DNA: TGTGCCATCACCAGACAAAGGATGGAGGGCTACACCTTC
CDR3 protein: CAITRQRMEGYTF
clone size: .
V gene: TRBV10-3
D gene: .
J gene: TRBJ1-2

CDR3 DNA: TGTGCCAGCAGCCCAGGCGGGGTTAGTAGCTCTGAAGCTTTCTTT
CDR3 protein: CASSPGGVSSSEAFF
clone size: .
V gene: TRBV6-6
D gene: .
J gene: TRBJ1-1

CDR3 DNA: TGCGCCAGCAGCTTGGCCGATGTAATAGCGGGAGGGACGTACAATGAGCAGTTCTTC
CDR3 protein: CASSLADVIAGGTYNEQFF
clone size: .
V gene: TRBV5-1
D gene: TRBD2
J gene: TRBJ2-1

CDR3 DNA: TGCAGTTTACAGGGGGCGGCAGATACGCAGTATTTT
CDR3 protein: CSLQGAADTQYF
clone size: .
V gene: TRBV20-1
D gene: TRBD1
J gene: TRBJ2-3

CDR3 DNA: TGCGCCAGCAGCTTGGAGGGAAAGGGGGGACTCCTCTACGGGCAGTACTTC
CDR3 protein: CASSLEGKGGLLYGQYF
clone size: .
V gene: TRBV5-1
D gene: .
J gene: TRBJ2-5

CDR3 DNA: TGTGCCAGCAGCTTAATGGGCGATACAGATACGCAGTATTTT
CDR3 protein: CASSLMGDTDTQYF
clone size: .
V gene: TRBV7-3
D gene: .
J gene: TRBJ2-3

CDR3 DNA: TGTGCCAACGGGAGGACACTCAAGGAGACCCAGTTCTTC
CDR3 protein: CANGRTLKETQFF
clone size: .
V gene: TRBV10-3
D gene: TRBD2
J gene: TRBJ2-1

CDR3 DNA: TGTGCCAGCACTGGACCGGCTCTTTATGGCTACACCTTC
CDR3 protein: CASTGPALYGYTF
clone size: few
V gene: TRBV6-5
D gene: .
J gene: TRBJ1-2

CDR3 DNA: TGCGCCAGCAGCCAAGAAGTGAGGGGCAGCGGACTAGTTGGGTACTTC
CDR3 protein: CASSQEVRGSGLVGYF
clone size: few
V gene: TRBV4-1
D gene: TRBD2
J gene: TRBJ2-5

CDR3 DNA: TGTGCCAGCAGCCCAGAGGGGCGGGAGTCAGATACGCAGTATTTT
CDR3 protein: CASSPEGRESDTQYF
clone size: few
V gene: TRBV7-3
D gene: TRBD2
J gene: TRBJ2-3

CDR3 DNA: TGTGCCAGCAGCCAAGAGGTGGTAGCGGGAGAAGAGACCCAGTACTTC
CDR3 protein: CASSQEVVAGEETQYF
clone size: .
V gene: TRBV4-2
D gene: TRBD2
J gene: TRBJ2-5

CDR3 DNA: TGTGCCAGCAGCCTCAAAGCCGGGCCCCAGCATTTT
CDR3 protein: CASSLKAGPQHF
clone size: .
V gene: TRBV3-1
D gene: .
J gene: TRBJ1-5

CDR3 DNA: TGTGCCAGCAGTGATCGACGGGGAGGAATGGTGTACGAGCAGTACTTC
CDR3 protein: CASSDRRGGMVYEQYF
clone size: .
V gene: TRBV6-1
D gene: .
J gene: TRBJ2-7

CDR3 DNA: TGTGCCAGCAGTTTACCTCCGGGACAGGGGCACGAGCAGTACTTC
CDR3 protein: CASSLPPGQGHEQYF
clone size: few
V gene: TRBV27
D gene: TRBD1
J gene: TRBJ2-7

CDR3 DNA: TGCGCCAGCAGCTTGACGACAGGGGGGAACTACGAGCAGTACTTC
CDR3 protein: CASSLTTGGNYEQYF
clone size: few
V gene: TRBV5-1
D gene: TRBD1
J gene: TRBJ2-7

CDR3 DNA: TGTGCCAGCAGTTTCTCAAATAGCGGGACCCCATACACAGATACGCAGTATTTT
CDR3 protein: CASSFSNSGTPYTDTQYF
clone size: few
V gene: TRBV12-3/TRBV12-4
D gene: TRBD2
J gene: TRBJ2-3

CDR3 DNA: TGTGCCAGCAGCGTAGGAGGTGGCAGCCGGACTAGCGGTTACAATGAGCAGTTCTTC
CDR3 protein: CASSVGGGSRTSGYNEQFF
clone size: .
V gene: TRBV9
D gene: TRBD2
J gene: TRBJ2-1

CDR3 DNA: TGCGCCAGCAGCTTGGAAAAAGAGACCCAGTACTTC
CDR3 protein: CASSLEKETQYF
clone size: many
V gene: TRBV5-1
D gene: .
J gene: TRBJ2-5

CDR3 DNA: TGTGCCAGCAGTTTCGGTAGTGGCGGGAGGGATACGCAGTATTTT
CDR3 protein: CASSFGSGGRDTQYF
clone size: few
V gene: TRBV28
D gene: TRBD2
J gene: TRBJ2-3

CDR3 DNA: TGTGCCAGCAGCTTGGGGCCAAACCAGCACTATGGCTACACCTTC
CDR3 protein: CASSLGPNQHYGYTF
clone size: once
V gene: TRBV5-6
D gene: .
J gene: TRBJ1-2

CDR3 DNA: TGCGCCAGCAGCCAAGTAGGAGTGGACTATGGCTACACCTTC
CDR3 protein: CASSQVGVDYGYTF
clone size: .
V gene: TRBV4-1
D gene: .
J gene: TRBJ1-2

CDR3 DNA: TGCAGTGCTAGAGAGAGACAGCATAATGAAAAACTGTTTTTT
CDR3 protein: CSARERQHNEKLFF
clone size: .
V gene: TRBV20-1
D gene: .
J gene: TRBJ1-4

CDR3 DNA: TGTGCCAGCAGTTACCGCAGGGCCTACGAGCAGTACTTC
CDR3 protein: CASSYRRAYEQYF
clone size: .
V gene: TRBV6-5
D gene: .
J gene: TRBJ2-7

CDR3 DNA: TGCAGCGTTGAAGAAAGTACGGGGACCCAGTACTTC
CDR3 protein: CSVEESTGTQYF
clone size: once
V gene: TRBV29-1
D gene: .
J gene: TRBJ2-5

CDR3 DNA: TGTGCCAGCACCGATGGGGGGGCGGAATACAATGAGCAGTTCTTC
CDR3 protein: CASTDGGAEYNEQFF
clone size: .
V gene: TRBV27
D gene: .
J gene: TRBJ2-1